The following is a TCR beta chain sequence with its context. The source of the sample is a study of shared clonotypes between healthy human individuals. Turning to the study itself: Researchers assigned three CD4 naive, three CD4 memory, two CD8 naive and one CD8 memory plate to each donor.

V lost 2 bases to trimming and J lost 4 bases; unmatched junction nucleotides: 11. CDR1 and CDR2 (germline): LGHNA, YNFKEQ. This CDR3 is built from 18 residues. Each subset's genomic DNA was shared equally among a number of immunoSEQ plates. Method: immunoSEQ multiplex PCR; TCRdb's copy keeps in-frame clones and lacks some. The top ten clones hold about 0.37% of a sample with 2.3 million or so clones, 85% to 95% of them seen once. Sequencing used naive CD4+ T cells from PBMCs. Regarding subset: CD45RA+ positively selected. The receptor's source is a man between 18 and 35 years old in good health. Some clones in this sample may be carry-over from other donors' samples. V and J are TRBV4-2 and TRBJ1-4, with 9 bases that match TRBD1. The CDR3 sequence: CASSQRTGVGFGNEKLFF. The CDR3 DNA follows: TGTGCCAGCAGCCAAAGGACAGGGGTTGGTTTCGGTAATGAAAAACTGTTTTTT.